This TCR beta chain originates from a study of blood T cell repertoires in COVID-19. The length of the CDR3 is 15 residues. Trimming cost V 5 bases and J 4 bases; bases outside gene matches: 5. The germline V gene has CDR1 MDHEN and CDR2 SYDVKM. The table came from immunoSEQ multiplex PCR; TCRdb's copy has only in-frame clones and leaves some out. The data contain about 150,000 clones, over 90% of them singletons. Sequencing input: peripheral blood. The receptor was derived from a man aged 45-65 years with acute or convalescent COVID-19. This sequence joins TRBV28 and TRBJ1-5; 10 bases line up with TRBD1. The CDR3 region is CASSRQGARNQPQHF. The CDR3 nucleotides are TGTGCCAGCAGTAGACAGGGGGCGCGGAATCAGCCCCAGCATTTT.